The present entry profiles one T cell receptor beta chain with its context. Its cognate antigen has yet to be identified. The input lacks base qualities; no much larger clone sits a single base away. At the junction V is shortened by 5 bases and J by 10 bases, with 20 bases in between. Reading from cysteine to phenylalanine, the CDR3 counts 15 amino acids. This entry keeps only the CDR3 DNA: 45 bases, framed from base 1. Per the germline V gene (reference sequence), SEHNR is the CDR1 and FQNEAQ is the CDR2. Amplification of TCR beta CDR3 regions was carried out from RNA transcripts. The TCR CDR3 was subjected to a first round of RT-PCR using the HTBI primer set and the Qiagen OneStep RT-PCR kit. A second multiplex PCR round built the libraries, followed by size selection and purification. Paired-end sequencing of the libraries was performed with 100 bp reads on an Illumina HiSeq2000. For the original study's pipeline: SOAPnuke was used to process the raw data, with reads discarded if the reads contained adapters or uncalled bases, had a mean Phred below 15, or lacked an exact constant-primer or identifier match. COPE v1.2.5 was used to merge high-quality paired reads, and clonotypes were defined as unique nucleotide sequences. Clonotypes were aligned to IMGT TRBV, TRBD and TRBJ reference segments using MiTCR v1.1. The analysis was restricted to V-J combinations with a frequency above 0.0001, which together covered 98% to 99.2% of the repertoires. The TCS score was defined as F50 (clonal expansion) divided by E x V (chaos), with BLOSUM62-based TCRdist calculated between CDR3 peptides within each V-J. Welch's t-statistics and random forest reduced 500 to 550 V-J features to fewer than 15, which were used in a naive Bayes classifier (R e1071). Thyroid-blood repertoire similarity was quantified with the Morisita-Horn index. In TCRdb, the public reads were trimmed at Q25 with fastp and aligned with MiXCR, with productive beta chains retained. Each CDR3 protein appears once, grouped with its most common genes and DNA. What appears here as the V and J calls and clone size reflects TCRdb's work, not the paper's. The sample includes over 650,000 distinct CDR3 sequences, with nearly 45% observed a single time. The top ten clonotypes cover less than 9% of the sample.

This specimen belongs to a study of T cells in Graves' hyperthyroidism and ophthalmopathy (dated 2019 in TCRdb). Some background on the complete study: To identify TCR V-J signatures that set the groups apart, the researchers used a discovery cohort of more than 95 patients, made up of around 40 with Graves' ophthalmopathy and about 55 with stable Graves' hyperthyroidism. An independent validation cohort of under 20 hyperthyroidism patients and about 15 patients who later progressed to ophthalmopathy tested prospective prediction of ophthalmopathy. Once sampling was done, hyperthyroidism patients were given methimazole at a starting dose of 30 mg daily, whereas ophthalmopathy patients were given high-dose intravenous methylprednisolone. In addition, the study compared T-cell repertoires in thyroid tissue and in blood from roughly six Graves' hyperthyroidism patients. For training and testing, the approximately 92 patients in the discovery cohort were randomly divided in a 7:3 ratio. According to the paper, TCR Vbeta CDR3 sequencing was carried out on approximately 140 peripheral blood samples, which came from over 40 ophthalmopathy, under 85 hyperthyroidism and about 17 progressor patients. What the study reported, not specific to this receptor: In validation, progression to ophthalmopathy was predicted by the model with 70.59% sensitivity and 72.22% specificity, a median of about 6.8 months before onset. In cross-validation, a model built on a 13 V-J signature told ophthalmopathy apart from stable hyperthyroidism with just under 90% sensitivity and roughly 81% specificity, and in testing the same model reached 80%/75%. No statistical method was used to fix the sample size in advance, and group allocation was not hidden from the investigators. Most expanded thyroid clonotypes (frequency above 0.001) were also detected in blood, suggesting blood repertoires may reflect thyroid immune responses.

The study excluded patients with uncontrolled infections, other autoimmune diseases, pregnancy or lactation. Diagnoses were established on the basis of clinical symptoms, serum thyroxine and TRAb, thyroid ultrasound, and orbital computed tomography. Total RNA was extracted using Trizol reagent, and RNA quality was assessed on an Agilent 2100 Bioanalyzer. This sequence originates from an adult man with Graves' disease, either hyperthyroidism or ophthalmopathy (not recorded which). The V and J genes are TRBV7-9 and TRBJ1-4, with TRBD1 as a weak D call on 5 bases. The sequencing sample was made of peripheral blood or thyroid tissue (not recorded which). The sequenced DNA is TGTGCCAGCAGCATCCCGGGCGGTAGGGGTGTAAAACTGTTTTTT. It specifies CASSIPGGRGVKLFF.